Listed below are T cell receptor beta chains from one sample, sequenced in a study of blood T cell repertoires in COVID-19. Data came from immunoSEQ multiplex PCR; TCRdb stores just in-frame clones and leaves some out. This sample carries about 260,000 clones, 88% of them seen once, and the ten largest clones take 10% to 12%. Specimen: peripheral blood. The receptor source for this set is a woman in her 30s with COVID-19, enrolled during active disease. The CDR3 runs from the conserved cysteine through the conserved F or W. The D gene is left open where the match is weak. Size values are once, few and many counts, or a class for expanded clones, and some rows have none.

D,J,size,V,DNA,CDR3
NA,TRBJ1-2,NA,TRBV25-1,TGTGCCAGCTTCTCCGCGGTGGCTGGCTACACCTTC,CASFSAVAGYTF
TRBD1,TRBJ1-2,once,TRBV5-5,TGTGCCAGCAGCCCCCGACAGGGAAATACGTATGGCTACACCTTC,CASSPRQGNTYGYTF
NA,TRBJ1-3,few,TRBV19,TGTGCCAGTAGTCGCCCCACTCTCTCTGGAAACACCATATATTTT,CASSRPTLSGNTIYF
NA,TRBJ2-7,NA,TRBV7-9,TGTGCCAGCACCTCCTCAGGGGACGAGCAGTACTTC,CASTSSGDEQYF
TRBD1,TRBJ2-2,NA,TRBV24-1,TGTGCCACCAGTGATCTCGACCGGGACAGGGGCGGAACCGGGGAGCTGTTTTTT,CATSDLDRDRGGTGELFF
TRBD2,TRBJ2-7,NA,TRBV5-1,TGCGCCAGCAGAGCGGGGGAGCATAGCTCCTACGAGCAGTACTTC,CASRAGEHSSYEQYF
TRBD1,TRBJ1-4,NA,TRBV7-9,TGTGCCAGCAGCCCAGGGACAGGGGGGGACGAAAAACTGTTTTTT,CASSPGTGGDEKLFF
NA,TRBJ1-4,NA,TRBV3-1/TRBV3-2,TGTGCCAGCAGCCAAGTCCTTATGGGAACCGGGAGGCTGTTTTTT,CASSQVLMGTGRLFF
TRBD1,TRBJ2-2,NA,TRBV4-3,TGCGCCAGCAGCCGCGGAGGCAGGGGGCGGACCGGGGAGCTGTTTTTT,CASSRGGRGRTGELFF
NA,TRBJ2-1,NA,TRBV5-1,TGCGCCAGCAGCCTCGGACAGAGTTGGTACAATGAGCAGTTCTTC,CASSLGQSWYNEQFF
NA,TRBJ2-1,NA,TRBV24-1,TGTGCCACCAGTGTCCTCAGAGAGCAGTTCTTC,CATSVLREQFF
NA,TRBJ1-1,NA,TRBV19,TGTGCCAGTAGTGCCACAGGGAACACTGAAGCTTTCTTT,CASSATGNTEAFF
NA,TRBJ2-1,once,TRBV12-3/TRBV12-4,TGTGCCAGTAGTGCCAGGGATGAGCAGTTCTTC,CASSARDEQFF
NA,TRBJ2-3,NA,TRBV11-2,TGTGCCAGCAGCTTAGTTTCCGGACTACACAGCACAGATACGCAGTATTTT,CASSLVSGLHSTDTQYF
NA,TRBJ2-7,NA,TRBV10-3,TGTGCCTCCGGACTGAGCTCCTACGAGCAGTACTTC,CASGLSSYEQYF
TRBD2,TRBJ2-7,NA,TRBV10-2,TGCGCCAGCAGCGTTGTGACTAGCGGGAACGAGCAGTACTTC,CASSVVTSGNEQYF
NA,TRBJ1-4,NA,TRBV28,TGTGCCAGCAGTTTATCAGGGGCTGCAACTAATGAAAAACTGTTTTTT,CASSLSGAATNEKLFF
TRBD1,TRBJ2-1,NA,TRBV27,TGTGCCAGCAGTTTCCCGGGACAGTCATACAATGAGCAGTTCTTC,CASSFPGQSYNEQFF
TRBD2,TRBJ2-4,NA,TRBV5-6,TGTGCCAGCAGCTTGGAAGGACTAGCGGCAGCCAAAAACATTCAGTACTTC,CASSLEGLAAAKNIQYF
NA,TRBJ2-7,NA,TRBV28,TGTGCCAGTTCCGGAGGCCCTCTGTACGAGCAGTACTTC,CASSGGPLYEQYF
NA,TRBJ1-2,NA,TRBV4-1,TGCGCCAGCAGCCGCGACAGCACAGACCGTGGCTACACCTTC,CASSRDSTDRGYTF
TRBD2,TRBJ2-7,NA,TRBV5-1,TGCGCCAGCGGGGTAGCGGGAGTCTACGAGCAGTACTTC,CASGVAGVYEQYF
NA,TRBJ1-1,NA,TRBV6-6,TGTGCCAGCAGTCGCCAATTTAGTGAAGCTTTCTTT,CASSRQFSEAFF
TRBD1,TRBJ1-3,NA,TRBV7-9,TGTGCCAGCAGCCAATCCGGGACAGGGGAAGGAAACACCATATATTTT,CASSQSGTGEGNTIYF
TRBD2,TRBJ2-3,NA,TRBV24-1,TGTGCCACCAGTGAGTGGGGACACACGGGGGGGACAGATACGCAGTATTTT,CATSEWGHTGGTDTQYF
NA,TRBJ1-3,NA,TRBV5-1,TGCGCCAGCAGCCCTCGGTCTGGAAACACCATATATTTT,CASSPRSGNTIYF
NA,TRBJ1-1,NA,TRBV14,TGTGCCAGCAGCCAAGACCCCCTACAGGTTATCCAGACTGAAGCTTTCTTT,CASSQDPLQVIQTEAFF
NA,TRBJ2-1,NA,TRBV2,TGTGCCAGCAGTGAAACAGGCAATGAGCAGTTCTTC,CASSETGNEQFF
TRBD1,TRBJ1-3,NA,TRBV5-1,TGCGCCAGCAGCGTCGGGACAGTCTCTGGAAACACCATATATTTT,CASSVGTVSGNTIYF
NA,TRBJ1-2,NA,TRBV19,TGTGCCAGTAGTATTCGGAACTTCCCAGGAGGCAACTATGGCTACACCTTC,CASSIRNFPGGNYGYTF
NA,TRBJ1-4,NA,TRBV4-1,TGCGCCAGCAGCCAAGATCGAATGGGGGCGCAGGGTGAAAAACTGTTTTTT,CASSQDRMGAQGEKLFF
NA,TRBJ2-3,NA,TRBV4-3,TGCGCCAGCAGCCTGACCCGTACGGGTCCTAGCACAGATACGCAGTATTTT,CASSLTRTGPSTDTQYF
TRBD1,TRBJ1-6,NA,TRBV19,TGTGCCAGTAGTACCTCCGGGACAGGCGTACGAAATTCACCCCTCCACTTT,CASSTSGTGVRNSPLHF
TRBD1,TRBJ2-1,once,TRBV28,TGTGCCAGCAGGCCGGGACAGGGTACCTACAATGAGCAGTTCTTC,CASRPGQGTYNEQFF
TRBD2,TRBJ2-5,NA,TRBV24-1,TGTGCCACCAGTGACCCTCTAGCGGGATCCCAAGAGACCCAGTACTTC,CATSDPLAGSQETQYF
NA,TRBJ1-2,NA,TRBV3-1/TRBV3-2,TGTGCCAGCAGCCAAGAAGGGAGGAGCGGCTACACCTTC,CASSQEGRSGYTF
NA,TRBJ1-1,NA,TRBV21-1,TGTGCCAGCAGCAAAGAATCCCTCCGAGGTGAAGCTTTCTTT,CASSKESLRGEAFF
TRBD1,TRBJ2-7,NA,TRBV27,TGTGCCAGCAGTCCCCGGACAGGGGATACGGCGTCTTACGAGCAGTACTTC,CASSPRTGDTASYEQYF
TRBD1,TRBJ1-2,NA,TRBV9,TGTGCCAGCAGCGCCGGGACAGGGGGAGACTATGGCTACACCTTC,CASSAGTGGDYGYTF
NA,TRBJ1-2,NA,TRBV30,TGTGCCTGGAGTTCGGCGGTCTGGTATGGCTACACCTTC,CAWSSAVWYGYTF
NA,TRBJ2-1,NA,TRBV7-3,TGTGCCAGCAGCTTGGACTGGGGCAATGAGCAGTTCTTC,CASSLDWGNEQFF
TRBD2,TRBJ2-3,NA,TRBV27,TGTGCCAGCAGTCTCAGGACTAGCGGGAGCTGGGGGACGCAGTATTTT,CASSLRTSGSWGTQYF
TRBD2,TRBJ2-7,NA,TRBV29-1,TGCAGCGTGCACGGGACTAGCGGGGCCTACGAGCAGTACTTC,CSVHGTSGAYEQYF